This T cell receptor (beta chain) was recovered during a study of tumor-infiltrating lymphocytes in primary liver carcinoma. Co-extracted RNA and DNA came from approximately 20-30 mg of unsorted bulk tissue. TCR beta cDNA was reverse-transcribed from around 0.55 ug of total RNA. The reaction used a constant-region primer and ProtoScript II reverse transcriptase. Nested multiplex PCR, run for three rounds with slightly modified ARM-PCR, yielded TCR beta libraries. Each of the first two PCR rounds ran 9 to 11 cycles with TRBV1-TRBV30 forward and C-beta reverse primers. One entry per CDR3 protein, called by TCRdb with MiXCR from the multiplex PCR reads. The table has more than 85,000 distinct CDR3 sequences, approximately 80% seen once; the top ten hold under 25%. The germline V gene encodes CDR1 SQVTM and CDR2 ANQGSEA. This CDR3 comprises 11 residues.

Sequencing was performed on liver tumor tissue from sampling region 3. Stated subset: tumor region T3, left-lateral pole. V is TRBV29-1 and J is TRBJ2-7, with a tentative D call TRBD1 (5 bases). The source is a man aged 35 to 55 with primary liver carcinoma and hepatitis B virus infection. Here the CDR3 DNA reads TGCATCGGTGAGCAGGGTTACGAGCAGTACTTC. This translates into CIGEQGYEQYF.